A single TCR beta chain is shown here with its context. There are a few counts of this clone. This receptor's antigen is unknown. No clone much larger than this one lies a single base away; base qualities are absent. Receptor libraries were prepared by the immunoSEQ multiplex PCR assay. TCRdb stores this immuneACCESS table with in-frame sequences only. Part of the clones is absent; in the studies checked, under half of the shortfall reflects unresolved V genes, and no reason is known for the rest. The sample yields approximately 80,000 clones; around 91% were counted once. The top ten hold 0.41% of the sample. This sample stems from a study of technical replicates of blood from a handful of donors (dated by TCRdb to about 2017). V is shortened by 4 bases, J by 2 bases, and the region joining them spans 8 bases. Spanning cysteine to phenylalanine, the CDR3 consists of 13 amino acids. Of all the DNA, just the CDR3 is kept, 39 bases in frame from base 1. CDR1 and CDR2 (MNHEY, SVGAGI) derive from the germline V gene.

The sequence joins TRBV6-5 to TRBJ1-1; perhaps TRBD1 is the D gene, with 5 bases matching. The TCR originated in a human donor in good health. Material: T cells isolated from PBMCs. Read as DNA, the sequence is TGTGCCAGCAGTTGGGGGGTTAACACTGAAGCTTTCTTT. This translates into CASSWGVNTEAFF.